One and the same sample provided the 8 T cell receptor beta chains below, sequenced in a study of T cell responses to AZD1222 COVID-19 vaccine. Method: immunoSEQ multiplex PCR; TCRdb's copy keeps in-frame clones and lacks some. This sample carries roughly 100,000 clones, about 89% of them seen once, and the ten largest clones take under 20%. This specimen was peripheral blood, taken on day 0 of AZD1222 vaccination. The origin of the receptors is an adult in good health.

The CDR3 loop reads CASSQESGLPYSNQPQHF. The CDR3 DNA sequence: TGCGCCAGCAGCCAAGAAAGCGGGCTCCCTTATAGCAATCAGCCCCAGCATTTT. This chain uses TRBV4-1 with TRBJ1-5; D gene unclear. The CDR3 totals 18 residues. CDR1 and CDR2 (germline): MGHRA, YSYEKL. Deletions cut 0 bases from V and 0 bases from J, with 15 bases between.

V and J are TRBV6-5 and TRBJ2-2; D not certain. The CDR3 spans 14 residues. CDR1 and CDR2 (germline): MNHEY, SVGAGI. V was trimmed by 7 bases and J by 3 bases, leaving 12 bases between them. CDR3 region: CASKASGYTGELFF. The CDR3 DNA reads as TGTGCCAGCAAGGCTAGTGGGTACACCGGGGAGCTGTTTTTT.

This chain links TRBV21-1 with TRBJ1-2. TRBV21-1 is recorded as a pseudogene. The CDR3 sequence is 13 residues long. CDR3 sequence reads: CASNSRGGFGYTF. Here the CDR3 DNA reads TGTGCCAGCAACTCCCGGGGAGGGTTTGGCTACACCTTC.

The CDR3 DNA is TGTGCCAGCAGCTTGGGAGGGAAAAATTCACCCCTCCACTTT. It translates to CASSLGGKNSPLHF. The chain uses TRBV5-4 and TRBJ1-6; D remains unclear. The CDR3 covers 14 residues. The V gene lost 0 bases and the J gene lost 7 bases, with 8 bases spanning the gap. Germline CDR1 and CDR2: SGHNT and YYREEE (reference sequence).

V gene TRBV7-8 combines with J gene TRBJ1-6; 7 bases line up with TRBD1. Trimming cost V 3 bases and J 7 bases; bases outside gene matches: 12. CDR1 and CDR2 from the germline V gene are SGHVS and FQNEAQ. CDR3 length: 17 amino acids. The CDR3 here is CASSFRLLTGRNSPLHF. The CDR3 DNA sequence: TGTGCCAGCAGCTTCCGCCTCTTGACAGGGCGAAATTCACCCCTCCACTTT.

This chain's CDR3 is CASSLLGQGSYGYTF. The CDR3 DNA reads as TGTGCCAGCAGTTTATTAGGTCAGGGCAGCTATGGCTACACCTTC. The rearrangement uses TRBV27 and TRBJ1-2; a possible D gene is TRBD1 (5 bases). The CDR3 has 15 residues. Trimming shortened V by 1 base and J by 4 bases, and 13 bases separated the two germline ends. Germline CDR1 reads MNHEY; CDR2 reads SMNVEV (reference sequence).

The chain couples TRBV19 to TRBJ1-2; the D is unclear. Germline V gene data show CDR1 as LNHDA and CDR2 as SQIVND (reference sequence). The CDR3 sequence is 13 residues long. The V end was cut by 3 bases, the J end by 3 bases, with 8 bases between. CDR3 region: CASSIDTDYGYTF. CDR3 DNA sequence: TGTGCCAGTAGTATCGACACGGACTATGGCTACACCTTC.

The chain combines TRBV11-2 with TRBJ2-7; D unclear. The CDR3 contains 10 residues. Germline-derived CDR1 and CDR2 are SGHAT and FQNNGV. The ends were cut back, 5 bases at V and 10 bases at J, with 9 bases in the middle. DNA of the CDR3: TGTGCCAGCAGCCATAGATCCCAGTACTTC. This encodes CASSHRSQYF.